This T cell receptor beta chain is from a study of T cell changes during pregnancy in multiple sclerosis. Sequencing used immunoSEQ multiplex PCR; TCRdb keeps in-frame clones, though not all of them. The sample contains under 30,000 clones, 75% to 90% of which appear only once. The germline V gene has CDR1 LNHDA and CDR2 SQIVND (reference sequence). The CDR3 totals 16 residues. V lost 2 bases and J 0 bases, leaving 10 bases between the germline ends. The receptor was derived from a female donor in good health, enrolled as a control in a pregnancy study. The chain uses TRBV19 and TRBJ1-4; D might be TRBD1 (5 bases). This specimen consisted of CD4+ T cells from peripheral blood mononuclear cells, obtained in the first trimester of pregnancy. The CDR3 loop reads CASSISDSSTNEKLFF. Written as DNA, the CDR3 is TGTGCCAGTAGTATATCCGACAGTTCAACTAATGAAAAACTGTTTTTT.